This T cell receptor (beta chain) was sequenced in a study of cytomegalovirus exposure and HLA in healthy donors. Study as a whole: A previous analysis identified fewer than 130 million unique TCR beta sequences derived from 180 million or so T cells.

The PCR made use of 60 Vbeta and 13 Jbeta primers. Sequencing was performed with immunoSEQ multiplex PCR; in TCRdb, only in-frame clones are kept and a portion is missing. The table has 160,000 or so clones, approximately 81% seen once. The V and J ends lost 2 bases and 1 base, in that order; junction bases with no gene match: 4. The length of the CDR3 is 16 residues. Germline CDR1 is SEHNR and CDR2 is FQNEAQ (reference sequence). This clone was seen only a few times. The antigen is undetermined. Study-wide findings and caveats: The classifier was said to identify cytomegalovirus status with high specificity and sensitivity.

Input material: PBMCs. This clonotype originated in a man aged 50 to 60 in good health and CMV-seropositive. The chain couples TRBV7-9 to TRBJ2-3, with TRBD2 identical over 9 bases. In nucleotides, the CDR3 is TGTGCCAGCAGCTTAAGTAGCGGGAGCGGCACAGATACGCAGTATTTT. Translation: CASSLSSGSGTDTQYF.